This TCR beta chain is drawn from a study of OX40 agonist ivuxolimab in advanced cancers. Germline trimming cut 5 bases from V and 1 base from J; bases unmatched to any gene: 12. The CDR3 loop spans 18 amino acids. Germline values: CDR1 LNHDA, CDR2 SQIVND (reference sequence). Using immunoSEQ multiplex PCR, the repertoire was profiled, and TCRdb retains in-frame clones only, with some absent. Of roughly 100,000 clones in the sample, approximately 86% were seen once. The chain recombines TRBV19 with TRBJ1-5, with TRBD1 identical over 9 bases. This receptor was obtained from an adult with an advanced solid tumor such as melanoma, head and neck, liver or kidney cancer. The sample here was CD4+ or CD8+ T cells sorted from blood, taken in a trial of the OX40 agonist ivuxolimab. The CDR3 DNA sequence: TGTGCCAGTAGTTCAGGTACAGGGGGCGATGAAAGCAATCAGCCCCAGCATTTT. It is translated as CASSSGTGGDESNQPQHF.